The rows below give T cell receptor beta chains drawn from one sample of a study of technical replicates of blood from several donors. Clones were sequenced by immunoSEQ multiplex PCR, and TCRdb holds only the in-frame ones, with some missing. Found here are 60,000 to 90,000 clones, around 97% of them singletons; the top ten hold less than 0.25%. The material sequenced was T cells isolated from PBMCs. These receptors were taken from a human donor in good health. CDR3s include the opening cysteine and the closing phenylalanine or tryptophan. A D gene is named only where the DNA matches it firmly. Not all rows give a size; the values are once, few, many and, for expanded clones, a class.

>-|15|TRBJ2-3|TRBD2|TRBV6-1
CASSELAGGPDTQYF
TGTGCCAGCAGTGAACTAGCGGGAGGGCCAGATACGCAGTATTTT
>-|15|TRBJ1-5|-|TRBV10-3
CAISPGEGRNQPQHF
TGTGCCATCAGCCCCGGGGAGGGGCGAAATCAGCCCCAGCATTTT
>-|15|TRBJ1-4|TRBD1|TRBV7-2
CASTAPTGGGEKLFF
TGTGCCAGCACCGCGCCTACAGGGGGTGGAGAAAAACTGTTTTTT
>once|13|TRBJ1-1|TRBD1|TRBV28
CASSPQDRGKAFF
TGTGCCAGCAGTCCACAGGACAGGGGAAAAGCTTTCTTT
>-|14|TRBJ2-2|-|TRBV5-4
CASRLTKNTGELFF
TGTGCCAGCAGACTCACTAAGAACACCGGGGAGCTGTTTTTT
>few|15|TRBJ2-5|-|TRBV9
CASSERPGDQETQYF
TGTGCCAGCAGCGAAAGACCGGGGGACCAAGAGACCCAGTACTTC
>-|15|TRBJ2-1|-|TRBV5-1
CASSLEGAGYNEQFF
TGCGCCAGCAGCTTGGAGGGAGCAGGCTACAATGAGCAGTTCTTC
>-|16|TRBJ2-7|-|TRBV5-1
CASSLIGSGLSYEQYF
TGCGCCAGCAGCTTGATAGGGAGCGGCCTATCATACGAGCAGTACTTC
>-|14|TRBJ2-2|TRBD2|TRBV9
CASSAPGGAGELFF
TGTGCCAGCAGCGCCCCGGGGGGTGCCGGGGAGCTGTTTTTT
>-|15|TRBJ1-1|-|TRBV9
CASSVEAGADTEAFF
TGTGCCAGCAGCGTAGAGGCAGGGGCGGACACTGAAGCTTTCTTT
>-|16|TRBJ2-5|TRBD1|TRBV5-1
CASSLVIDRVRETQYF
TGCGCCAGCAGCTTGGTAATAGACAGGGTGAGAGAGACCCAGTACTTC